The following is a T cell receptor beta chain sequence with its context. This entry comes from a study of blood T cell repertoires in COVID-19. Original handling: Cell counts per sample came from amplifying reference gene primers. Clones were sequenced by immunoSEQ multiplex PCR, and TCRdb holds only the in-frame ones, with some missing. That table gives V, J and clone size, and the DNA gave D and trimming. The sample has approximately 300,000 clones; about 92% are singletons. The germline V gene has CDR1 SGHRS and CDR2 YFSETQ. V was clipped by 2 bases and J by 5 bases; unmatched bases: 9. This CDR3 has 16 amino acids.

The TCR sequence derives from a woman under 40 who had recovered from COVID-19. Input material: PBMCs or T cells enriched from blood (not recorded which). The gene calls are TRBV5-1 and TRBJ1-4; TRBD1 matches at 7 bases. The CDR3 DNA reads TGCGCCAGCAGCTTTGGTGCAGGGGGTGGAAATGAAAAACTGTTTTTT. This encodes CASSFGAGGGNEKLFF.